What follows describes a single T cell receptor (beta chain). Germline lookup yields CDR1 SGDLS and CDR2 YYNGEE. The CDR3 covers 16 residues. The ends were cut back, 0 bases at V and 2 bases at J, with 15 bases in the middle. These data originate in a study of blood T cell repertoires in COVID-19. The wider study: COVID-19 samples from acute and convalescent phases originated in the United States, Italy and Spain. Sources were T cells, B-cell-depleted T cells, or PBMCs; the material itself was cDNA or gDNA.

Authors' analysis steps: How many nucleated cells were present was estimated from reference gene primer amplification. Profiling relied on immunoSEQ multiplex PCR, and the TCRdb table lists in-frame clones only, not all of them. V, J and clone size were drawn from that table, and D and trimming were deduced from the DNA. The table records about 200,000 clones, around 87% of them present only once. Sequenced: peripheral blood. This clonotype was obtained from a man in his fifties or sixties with acute or convalescent COVID-19. The rearrangement links TRBV9 to TRBJ2-7; possibly TRBD1 for D (6 bases). The CDR3: CASSVEGAGAPYEQYF. The CDR3 region has the DNA TGTGCCAGCAGCGTAGAAGGGGCAGGGGCCCCCTACGAGCAGTACTTC. Full variable domain (remainder filled in from reference TRBV9 and TRBJ2-7): DSGVTQTPKHLITATGQRVTLRCSPRSGDLSVYWYQQSLDQGLQFLIQYYNGEERAKGNILERFSAQQFPDLHSELNLSSLELGDSALYFCASSVEGAGAPYEQYFGPGTRLTVT.